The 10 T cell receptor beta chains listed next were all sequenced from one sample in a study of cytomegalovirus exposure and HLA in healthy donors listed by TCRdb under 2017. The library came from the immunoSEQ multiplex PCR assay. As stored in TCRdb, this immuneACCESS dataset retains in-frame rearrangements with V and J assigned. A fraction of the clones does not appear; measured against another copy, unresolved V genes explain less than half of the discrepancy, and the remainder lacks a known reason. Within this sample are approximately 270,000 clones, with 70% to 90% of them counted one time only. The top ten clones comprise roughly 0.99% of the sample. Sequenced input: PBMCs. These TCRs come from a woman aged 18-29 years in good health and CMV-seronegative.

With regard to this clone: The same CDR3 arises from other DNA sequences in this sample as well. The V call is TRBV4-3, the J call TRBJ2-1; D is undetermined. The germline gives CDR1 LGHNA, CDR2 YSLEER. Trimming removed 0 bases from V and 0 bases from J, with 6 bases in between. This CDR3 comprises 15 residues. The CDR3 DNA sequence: TGCGCCAGCAGCCAAGACTCGAGCTCCTACAATGAGCAGTTCTTC. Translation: CASSQDSSSYNEQFF.

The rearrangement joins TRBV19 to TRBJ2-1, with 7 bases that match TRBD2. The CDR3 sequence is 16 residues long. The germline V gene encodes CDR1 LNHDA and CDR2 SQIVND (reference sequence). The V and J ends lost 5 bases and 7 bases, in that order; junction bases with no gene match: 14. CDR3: CASSPTSGGGLNEQFF. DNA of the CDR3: TGTGCCAGTAGTCCCACCAGTGGCGGGGGATTAAATGAGCAGTTCTTC.

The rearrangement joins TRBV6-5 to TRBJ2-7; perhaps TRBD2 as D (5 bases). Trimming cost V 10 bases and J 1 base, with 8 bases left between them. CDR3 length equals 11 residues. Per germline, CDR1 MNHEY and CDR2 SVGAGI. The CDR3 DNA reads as TGTGCCACCTGGAGGTCCTACGAGCAGTACTTC. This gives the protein CATWRSYEQYF.

The DNA for the CDR3 is TGTGCCAGCAGCGCGTCCGGAAACACCATATATTTT. Protein product: CASSASGNTIYF. This chain connects TRBV7-2 to TRBJ1-3, with unresolved D. V was shortened by 5 bases and J by 4 bases, with 6 bases between the two germline ends. The CDR3 is 12 residues long. Germline assignment: CDR1 SGHTA and CDR2 FQGNSA.

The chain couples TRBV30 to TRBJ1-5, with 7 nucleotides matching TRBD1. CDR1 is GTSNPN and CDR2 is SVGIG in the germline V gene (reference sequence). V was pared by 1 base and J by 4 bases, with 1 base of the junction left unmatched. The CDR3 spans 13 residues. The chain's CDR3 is CAWSETGNQPQHF. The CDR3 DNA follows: TGTGCCTGGAGTGAGACAGGGAATCAGCCCCAGCATTTT.

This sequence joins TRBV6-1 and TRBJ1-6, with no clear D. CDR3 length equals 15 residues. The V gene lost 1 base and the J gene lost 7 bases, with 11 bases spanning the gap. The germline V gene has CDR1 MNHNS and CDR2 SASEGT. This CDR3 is CASSEVTDPNSPLHF. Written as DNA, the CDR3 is TGTGCCAGCAGTGAAGTAACAGACCCGAATTCACCCCTCCACTTT.

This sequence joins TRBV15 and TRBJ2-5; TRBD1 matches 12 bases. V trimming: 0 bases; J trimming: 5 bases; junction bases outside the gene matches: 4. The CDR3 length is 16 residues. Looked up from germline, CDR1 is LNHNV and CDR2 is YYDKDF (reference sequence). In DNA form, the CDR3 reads TGTGCCACCAGCAGAGAGGGGACAGGGGGCGTTGAGACCCAGTACTTC. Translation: CATSREGTGGVETQYF.

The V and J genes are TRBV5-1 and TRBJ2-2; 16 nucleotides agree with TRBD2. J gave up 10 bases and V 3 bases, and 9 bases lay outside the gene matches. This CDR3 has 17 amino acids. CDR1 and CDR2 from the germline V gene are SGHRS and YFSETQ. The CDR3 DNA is TGCGCCAGCAGCTCTGGGACTAGCGGGAGGGCCGGCGAGGAGCTGTTTTTT. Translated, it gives CASSSGTSGRAGEELFF. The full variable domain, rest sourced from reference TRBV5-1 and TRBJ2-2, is KAGVTQTPRYLIKTRGQQVTLSCSPISGHRSVSWYQQTPGQGLQFLFEYFSETQRNKGNFPGRFSGRQFSNSRSEMNVSTLELGDSALYLCASSSGTSGRAGEELFFGEGSRLTVL.

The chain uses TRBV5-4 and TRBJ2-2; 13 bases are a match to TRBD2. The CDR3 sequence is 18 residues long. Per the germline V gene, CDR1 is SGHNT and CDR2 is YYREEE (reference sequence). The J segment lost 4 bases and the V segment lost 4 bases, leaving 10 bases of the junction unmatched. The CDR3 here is CASSTGLAGRSPTGELFF. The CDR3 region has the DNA TGTGCCAGCAGCACGGGACTAGCGGGACGTTCCCCCACCGGGGAGCTGTTTTTT.

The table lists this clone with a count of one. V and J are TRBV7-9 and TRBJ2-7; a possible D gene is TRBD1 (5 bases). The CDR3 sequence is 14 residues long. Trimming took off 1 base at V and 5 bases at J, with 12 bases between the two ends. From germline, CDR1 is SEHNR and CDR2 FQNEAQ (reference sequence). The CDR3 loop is CASSLETAFHEQYF. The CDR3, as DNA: TGTGCCAGCAGCTTAGAGACAGCTTTCCACGAGCAGTACTTC.